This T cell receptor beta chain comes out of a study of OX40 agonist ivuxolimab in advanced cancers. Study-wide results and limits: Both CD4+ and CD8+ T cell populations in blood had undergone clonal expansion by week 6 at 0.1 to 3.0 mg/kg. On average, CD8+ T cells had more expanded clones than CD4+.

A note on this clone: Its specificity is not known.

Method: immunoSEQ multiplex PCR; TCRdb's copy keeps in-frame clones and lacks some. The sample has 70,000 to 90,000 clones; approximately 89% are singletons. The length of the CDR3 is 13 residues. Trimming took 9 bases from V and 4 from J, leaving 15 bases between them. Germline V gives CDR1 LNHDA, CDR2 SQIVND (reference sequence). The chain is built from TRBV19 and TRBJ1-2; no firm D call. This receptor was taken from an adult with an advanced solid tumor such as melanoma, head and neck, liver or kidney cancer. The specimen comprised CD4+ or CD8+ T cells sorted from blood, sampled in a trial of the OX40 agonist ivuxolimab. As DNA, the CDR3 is TGTGCCAGCACCGTGCGGTCGGGCTATGGCTACACCTTC. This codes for CASTVRSGYGYTF.